The entry that follows covers one T cell receptor (beta chain) sequence. Its antigen is as yet unknown. 200 to 250 ng DNA, tens of thousands of T cell genomes, went into each sorted-subset replicate PCR. This table comes from immunoSEQ multiplex PCR, and its TCRdb copy is limited to in-frame clones, with some not included. Counted here are roughly 2.2 million clones, around 92% occurring once; the ten biggest clones make up about 0.41%. This sample is part of a study of shared clonotypes between healthy human individuals. Study-wide findings and caveats: Blood was the sole source, and tissue repertoires probably differ.

Within Nashville, Tennessee resided all donors, each a Caucasian adult. Germline loops: CDR1 MDHEN, CDR2 SYDVKM. This CDR3 is built from 13 residues. The V end lost 6 bases, the J end lost 8 bases, and 14 bases lay between the germline ends. The V call is TRBV28, the J call TRBJ2-1; maybe TRBD2 (6 bases). Material for sequencing was naive CD4+ T cells from PBMCs. Subset defined: CD45RA+ positively selected. The source of this sequence is a young man in good health. Some clones in this sample may be carry-over from other donors' samples. CDR3 amino acids: CASSPGGLDEQFF. The CDR3 nucleotides are TGTGCCAGCAGCCCCGGGGGATTAGATGAGCAGTTCTTC.